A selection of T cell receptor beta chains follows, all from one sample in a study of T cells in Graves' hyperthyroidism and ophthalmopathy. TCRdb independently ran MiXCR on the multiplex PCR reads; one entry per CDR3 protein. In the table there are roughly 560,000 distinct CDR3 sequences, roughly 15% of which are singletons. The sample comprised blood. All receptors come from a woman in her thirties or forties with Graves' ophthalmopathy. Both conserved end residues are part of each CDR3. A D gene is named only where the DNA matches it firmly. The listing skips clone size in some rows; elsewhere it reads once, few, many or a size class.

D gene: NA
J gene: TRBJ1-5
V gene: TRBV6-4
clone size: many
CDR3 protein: CASRLLGDPASNQPQHF
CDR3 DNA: TGTGCCAGCAGGCTTCTGGGGGACCCCGCTAGCAATCAGCCCCAGCATTTT

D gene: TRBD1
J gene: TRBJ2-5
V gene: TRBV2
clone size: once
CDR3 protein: CASKNRGRGETQYF
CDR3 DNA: TGTGCCAGCAAGAACAGGGGGCGGGGAGAGACCCAGTACTTC

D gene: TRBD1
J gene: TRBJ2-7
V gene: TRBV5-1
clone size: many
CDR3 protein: CASSQDGTGYYEQYF
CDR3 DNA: TGCGCCAGCAGCCAAGACGGGACAGGGTACTACGAGCAGTACTTC

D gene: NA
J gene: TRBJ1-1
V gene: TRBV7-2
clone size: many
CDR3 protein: CASSLFRGGTEAFF
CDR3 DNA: TGTGCCAGCAGCTTATTCCGGGGGGGCACTGAAGCTTTCTTT

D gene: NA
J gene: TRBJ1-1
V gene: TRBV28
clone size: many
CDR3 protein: CASSTMGLNKGPEAFF
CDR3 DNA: TGTGCCAGCAGCACTATGGGGTTGAATAAAGGTCCTGAAGCTTTCTTT

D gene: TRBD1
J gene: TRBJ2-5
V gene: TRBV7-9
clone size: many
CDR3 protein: CASSIGQGEKETQYF
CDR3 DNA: TGTGCCAGCAGCATTGGACAGGGGGAGAAAGAGACCCAGTACTTC

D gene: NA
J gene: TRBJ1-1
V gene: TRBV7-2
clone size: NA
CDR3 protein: CASSYGWNTEAFF
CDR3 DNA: TGTGCCAGCAGCTACGGCTGGAACACTGAAGCTTTCTTT

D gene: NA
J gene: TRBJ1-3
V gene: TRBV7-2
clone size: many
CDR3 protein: CASSPLGPSGNTIYF
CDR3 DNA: TGTGCCAGCAGCCCGTTGGGCCCCTCTGGAAACACCATATATTTT

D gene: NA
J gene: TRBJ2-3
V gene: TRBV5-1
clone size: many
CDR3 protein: CASSPPGRPTDTQYF
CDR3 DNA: TGCGCCAGCAGTCCACCGGGACGGCCCACAGATACGCAGTATTTT

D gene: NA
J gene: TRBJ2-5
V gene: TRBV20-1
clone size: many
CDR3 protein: CSAIEGNNPQETQYF
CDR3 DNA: TGCAGTGCGATAGAGGGTAACAATCCCCAAGAGACCCAGTACTTC

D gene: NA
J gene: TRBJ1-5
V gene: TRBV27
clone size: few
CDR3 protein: CAAPGGPGDNQPQHF
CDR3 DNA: TGTGCCGCCCCTGGGGGGCCAGGGGACAATCAGCCCCAGCATTTT

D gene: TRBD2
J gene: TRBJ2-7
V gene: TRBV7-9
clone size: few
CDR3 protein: CASCLVRAGASGQYF
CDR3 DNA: TGTGCCAGCTGCTTAGTTAGGGCGGGAGCCTCCGGGCAGTACTTC

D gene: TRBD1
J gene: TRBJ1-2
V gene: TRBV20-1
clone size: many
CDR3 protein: CSAREGQELYGYTF
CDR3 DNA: TGCAGTGCTAGGGAGGGACAGGAACTCTATGGCTACACCTTC

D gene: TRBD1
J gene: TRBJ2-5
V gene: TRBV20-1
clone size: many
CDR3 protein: CSASGTGITETQYF
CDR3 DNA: TGCAGTGCTAGTGGGACAGGGATAACAGAGACCCAGTACTTC

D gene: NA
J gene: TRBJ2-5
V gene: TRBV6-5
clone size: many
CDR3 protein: CASSPRASATQYF
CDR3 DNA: TGTGCCAGCAGTCCTCGAGCATCGGCTACCCAGTACTTC